Sequencing of this TCR beta chain was carried out in a study of CD8+CD57+ T cells in acquired aplastic anemia. The study's findings and limits: Patients versus controls showed no significant CD8+ Simpson's diversity difference.

This CDR3 contains 13 residues. V shed 5 bases, J shed 3 bases, and the junction held 5 bases outside the gene matches. Germline V lookup: CDR1 DFQATT, CDR2 SNEGSKA (reference sequence). According to the study, genomic DNA was the template for TCR beta VDJ and CDR3 profiling. TCRdb redid the calling of the reads with MiXCR, one entry per CDR3 protein. Found here are over 200,000 distinct CDR3 sequences, approximately 60% of them singletons; the top ten hold about 31%. Concerning this clonotype itself: Its target is not known.

The sequenced sample was sorted CD4+, CD8+, or CD8+CD57+ T cells (not recorded which) from PBMCs. This chain connects TRBV20-1 to TRBJ2-7; TRBD2 matches 9 bases. The TCR comes from a human donor in good health. The CDR3 DNA reads TGCAGTGCTCCGAGTAGCGGGGGCTACGAGCAGTACTTC. Translation gives CSAPSSGGYEQYF.